This paragraph covers one T cell receptor (beta chain) sequence. Its target is not known. These data are taken from a study of identical twins. TCRdb reanalysed the 5' RACE reads using MiXCR and keeps one entry per CDR3 protein. The sample shows some 600,000 distinct CDR3 sequences, about 7% of them seen only once. Healthy Caucasians alone served as donors. Per the germline V gene, CDR1 is SGHVS and CDR2 is FQNEAQ. The CDR3 loop spans 15 amino acids. V lost 5 bases to trimming and J lost 1 base, with 15 bases between them. Study-wide results and caveats: Excess sharing by twins proved weaker in beta out-of-frame sequences. Out-of-frame sharing of TCR alpha in monozygotic twins was underestimated by models.

This same sample was also part of a study on yellow fever vaccine responses in identical twins. As reported in that work: Convergence reportedly seemed to mark part of the twins' vaccine T cell response, with personalization marking the rest.

The V and J genes are TRBV7-8 and TRBJ2-7, with a possible D match to TRBD2 (6 bases). Material for sequencing was PBMCs. The sequence derives from a woman younger than 35 in good health. For the CDR3, the DNA is TGTGCCAGCAGCCGCACGGCGGGAAGATCCTACGAGCAGTACTTC. It translates to CASSRTAGRSYEQYF.